Described below is a single T cell receptor (beta chain) sequence and its context. Its matching antigen is unknown. TCRdb's table, derived via immunoSEQ multiplex PCR, lists solely in-frame clones and lacks some. The sample contains 30,000 to 40,000 clones, roughly 86% of which appear only once. This record belongs to a study of T cells in localized non-small cell lung cancer. The CDR3 runs to 16 residues. The germline V gene has CDR1 MGHDK and CDR2 SYGVNS. The V and J ends lost 0 bases and 7 bases respectively, with 19 bases between them. Study-level results: The tumor had only one region sequenced, so heterogeneity remains possible. In adjacent lung appeared a median 57 of the top 100 tumor clones.

The V gene is TRBV25-1, the J gene TRBJ2-7; perhaps D is TRBD1 or TRBD2 (5 bases each). The TCR comes from a man aged 40-75 years with stage I lung adenocarcinoma. The sequencing here drew on peripheral blood, taken before any cancer treatment. CDR3 bases: TGTGCCAGCAGTGAATATAAGTTAATGGATGAGGGGGAGCAGTACTTC. This encodes CASSEYKLMDEGEQYF.